This T cell receptor beta chain is from a study of blood T cell repertoires in COVID-19. Study details: Whether acute or convalescent, the COVID-19 samples came from the United States, Italy and Spain.

As handled by the study authors: Using reference gene primer amplification, nucleated cell counts were estimated. This table comes from immunoSEQ multiplex PCR, and its TCRdb copy is limited to in-frame clones, with some not included. V, J and clone size were drawn from that table, and D and trimming were deduced from the DNA. The sample contains roughly 200,000 clones, 76% of which appear only once. With V trimmed by 2 bases and J by 5 bases, 7 bases remained unmatched. CDR1 and CDR2 from the germline V gene are SGHAT and FQNNGV. The CDR3 sequence is 15 residues long. J is TRBJ2-7 and V is TRBV11-2, with TRBD1 matching 9 bases. This TCR was sampled from a woman aged 45 to 65 with active or convalescent COVID-19. The sample taken for sequencing was peripheral blood. DNA of the CDR3: TGTGCCAGCAGCTTACTCCCGGGACAGGGCAACGAGCAGTACTTC. It is translated as CASSLLPGQGNEQYF.